A selection of T cell receptor beta chains follows, all from one sample in a study of beta chain features in type 1 diabetes. Assay: immunoSEQ multiplex PCR; the TCRdb copy retains only in-frame clones and omits some. The table includes roughly 400,000 clones, 14% detected once. Sequenced sample: naive CD4+ T cells from blood. The receptors were sampled from a man in his thirties or forties in good health. Both conserved end residues are part of each CDR3. A D gene is named only where the DNA matches it firmly. Size is omitted from some rows. Given values are once, few, many or a class for expanded clones.

size,D,J,V,DNA,CDR3
.,.,TRBJ2-3,TRBV5-4,TGTGCCAGCAGCTTGTCAGCGAGCACAGATACGCAGTATTTT,CASSLSASTDTQYF
few,TRBD2,TRBJ2-5,TRBV4-3,TGCGCCAGCAGCCGGGACCCCCCTGAGCGGGGGTTGCGGGAGACCCAGTACTTC,CASSRDPPERGLRETQYF
few,.,TRBJ2-1,TRBV9,TGTGCCAGCAGCCCCTGGGGGCGGGAAGGGACCCACAATGAGCAGTTCTTC,CASSPWGREGTHNEQFF
few,.,TRBJ1-3,TRBV27,TGTGCCAGCAGAGGCCTCTCTGGAAACACCATATATTTT,CASRGLSGNTIYF
.,.,TRBJ2-3,TRBV15,TGTGCCACCGGTGGGGGGTCCCCTAGCACAGATACGCAGTATTTT,CATGGGSPSTDTQYF
.,TRBD1,TRBJ1-1,TRBV29-1,TGCAGCGTTGTCCTAGGGGGCGGTATGGCTTTCTTT,CSVVLGGGMAFF
few,TRBD2,TRBJ2-5,TRBV7-3,TGTGCCAGCAGGTTTAGCGGGAGGGCCTCGGGAGAGACCCAGTACTTC,CASRFSGRASGETQYF
few,.,TRBJ1-2,TRBV29-1,TGCAGCGTTCTTCCGGGGTACACCTTC,CSVLPGYTF
.,TRBD1,TRBJ2-7,TRBV29-1,TGCAGCGCCGGGGACAGCTACGAGCAGTACTTC,CSAGDSYEQYF
few,.,TRBJ2-1,TRBV9,TGTGCCAGCAGCCCGAGTATAGCGGTCAATGAGCAGTTCTTC,CASSPSIAVNEQFF
few,.,TRBJ1-1,TRBV5-6,TGTGCCAGCAGCCCTAGAGGAACGATACCTGAAGCTTTCTTT,CASSPRGTIPEAFF
.,.,TRBJ1-5,TRBV9,TGTGCCAGCAGCGCCCAGGGACGAGTCAATCAGCCCCAGCATTTT,CASSAQGRVNQPQHF
.,.,TRBJ2-3,TRBV4-1,TGCGCCAGCAGCCTCGGGACTTTTCCCAACACAGATACGCAGTATTTT,CASSLGTFPNTDTQYF
.,.,TRBJ1-1,TRBV9,TGTGCCAGCAGCGTAGTATCGAGCACTGAAGCTTTCTTT,CASSVVSSTEAFF
few,.,TRBJ2-2,TRBV4-3,TGCGCCAGCAGCCAAGGGAGGAGTACGACCGGGGAGCTGTTTTTT,CASSQGRSTTGELFF
.,.,TRBJ2-3,TRBV9,TGTGCCAGCAGTTCGAGGGGGAGCACAGATACGCAGTATTTT,CASSSRGSTDTQYF
.,.,TRBJ1-1,TRBV30,TGTGCCTATAAGGGGGGGAACACTGAAGCTTTCTTT,CAYKGGNTEAFF
few,.,TRBJ1-2,TRBV7-9,TGTGCCAGCAGCACCATTAAGGATGGCTACACCTTC,CASSTIKDGYTF
.,TRBD1,TRBJ2-3,TRBV29-1,TGCAGCGCGGAAGGGGGCGCGACAGATACGCAGTATTTT,CSAEGGATDTQYF
.,TRBD2,TRBJ2-1,TRBV19,TGTGCCAGTAGTATGCCTAGCGGAGGGTTCAATGAGCAGTTCTTC,CASSMPSGGFNEQFF
.,.,TRBJ2-3,TRBV18,TGTGCCAGCTCACCACCGTCGGACCTGACCACAGATACGCAGTATTTT,CASSPPSDLTTDTQYF
.,.,TRBJ2-1,TRBV15,TGTGCCACCAGCAGAGAACAGCTCAATGAGCAGTTCTTC,CATSREQLNEQFF
.,.,TRBJ2-6,TRBV21-1,TGTGCCAGCAGCAAAGCGCCAGAGTTCGGCGGGGCCAACGTCCTGACTTTC,CASSKAPEFGGANVLTF
few,TRBD1,TRBJ2-5,TRBV13,TGTGCCAGCAGGGAACAGGGGAGAGGTATGGAGACCCAGTACTTC,CASREQGRGMETQYF
.,TRBD2,TRBJ2-3,TRBV5-1,TGCGCCAGCAGCTCAACGGGAGGGCCGGCAGATACGCAGTATTTT,CASSSTGGPADTQYF
few,.,TRBJ2-5,TRBV5-1,TGCGCCAGCAGCTTAGCAGGGGTGGGTCAAGAGACCCAGTACTTC,CASSLAGVGQETQYF
few,.,TRBJ1-5,TRBV7-2,TGTGCCAGCAGCTTATTGGGGCCGAATCAGCCCCAGCATTTT,CASSLLGPNQPQHF
.,TRBD1,TRBJ2-2,TRBV29-1,TGCAGCACGGCGACAGGGGGCGTCGGCACCGGGGAGCTGTTTTTT,CSTATGGVGTGELFF
.,TRBD2,TRBJ2-5,TRBV29-1,TGCAGCGTGTCCGGGACTAGAGTCCCGTACCAAGAGACCCAGTACTTC,CSVSGTRVPYQETQYF
.,.,TRBJ2-2,TRBV4-1,TGCGCCAGCAGCTCAAGACCCGGCACCGGGGAGCTGTTTTTT,CASSSRPGTGELFF
.,TRBD2,TRBJ2-2,TRBV7-6,TGTGCCAGCAGCTTAGCCCCTCTAATAGCGGGGGACGGGGAGCTGTTTTTT,CASSLAPLIAGDGELFF
.,TRBD1,TRBJ1-2,TRBV7-2,TGTGCCAGCGGCCGACAGGGGGCCGTCTATGGCTACACCTTC,CASGRQGAVYGYTF
.,.,TRBJ2-6,TRBV18,TGTGCCAGCTCACCGCGGTCTCTCAACCATGGGGCCAACGTCCTGACTTTC,CASSPRSLNHGANVLTF
few,TRBD2,TRBJ2-1,TRBV12-5,TGTGCTAGTGGTTTGGTACCATTAGCGGGAGGTATTTCCTACAATGAGCAGTTCTTC,CASGLVPLAGGISYNEQFF
.,.,TRBJ2-1,TRBV11-2,TGTGCCAGCAGCTTGAGGGGCGTCCAACGAAGCAATGAGCAGTTCTTC,CASSLRGVQRSNEQFF
few,TRBD1,TRBJ2-1,TRBV9,TGTGCCAGCAGCCCTCCGGACAGGGCCAATGAGCAGTTCTTC,CASSPPDRANEQFF
.,.,TRBJ2-1,TRBV7-9,TGTGCCAGCAGCTTAGCAGGGGTTCATAGGGGAAATGAGCAGTTCTTC,CASSLAGVHRGNEQFF
few,.,TRBJ1-2,TRBV29-1,TGCAGCGGAGGAGGAAACTATGGCTACACCTTC,CSGGGNYGYTF
few,.,TRBJ2-2,TRBV29-1,TGCAGCGTAGTAAAGGGAAACACCGGGGAGCTGTTTTTT,CSVVKGNTGELFF
few,.,TRBJ2-5,TRBV4-3,TGCGCCAGCAGCCAAGTTGGACGGTTGGAGACCCAGTACTTC,CASSQVGRLETQYF
.,TRBD2,TRBJ2-7,TRBV29-1,TGCAGCGTTGAGGCCGGGACTAGCGGGGGGGCCGGCGAGCAGTACTTC,CSVEAGTSGGAGEQYF
.,.,TRBJ1-4,TRBV14,TGTGCCAGCAGCTTCGACGTTAATGAAAAACTGTTTTTT,CASSFDVNEKLFF
few,.,TRBJ1-5,TRBV30,TGTGCCTGGAGTCACAGGGACAATCAGCCCCAGCATTTT,CAWSHRDNQPQHF
.,TRBD1,TRBJ1-6,TRBV15,TGTGCCACCAGCAGAGACGACAGGGACAGTTCACCCCTCCACTTT,CATSRDDRDSSPLHF
few,.,TRBJ2-2,TRBV6-5,TGTGCCAGCAGACCAACAGGGTCCGGGGAGCTGTTTTTT,CASRPTGSGELFF
.,TRBD1,TRBJ2-5,TRBV14,TGTGCCAGCAGCCAAGTAGTGGGACAGCTACAAGAGACCCAGTACTTC,CASSQVVGQLQETQYF
few,.,TRBJ1-2,TRBV27,TGTGCCAGCAGTCCGGACAGTGACCCCTATGGCTACACCTTC,CASSPDSDPYGYTF
.,.,TRBJ1-2,TRBV7-9,TGTGCCAGCAGCTCCTCCAGGTTCCGCTATGGCTACACCTTC,CASSSSRFRYGYTF